This TCR beta chain was observed in a study of T cell repertoires in cytomegalovirus infection. This clonotype was picked up many times. TCRdb reprocessed the reads with MiXCR, giving one entry per CDR3 protein. The sample lists approximately 500,000 distinct CDR3 sequences, approximately 15% occurring once. From germline, CDR1 is MGHRA and CDR2 YSYEKL. The V end was cut by 0 bases, the J end by 5 bases, with 10 bases between. The CDR3 is 14 amino acids. The chain employs TRBV4-1 and TRBJ2-5, with a weak D call TRBD2 (5 bases). The sequence was collected from a human donor in good health (CMV status not recorded). Some clones in this sample may be carry-over from other donors' samples. The sample was CD8+ T cells from PBMCs. CDR3 amino acids: CASSQEQRGETQYF. The CDR3 DNA reads TGCGCCAGCAGCCAAGAACAGCGCGGGGAGACCCAGTACTTC.